The 10 T cell receptor beta chains listed next were all sequenced from one sample in a study of liver allograft versus peripheral blood T cells. Study-level information: Within transplanted livers, the T cell receptor repertoires were examined and compared against the repertoires present in the peripheral blood of liver transplant recipients.

In TCRdb, the reads were re-called with MiXCR into one record per CDR3 protein. The sample contains some 6,100 distinct CDR3 sequences, about a sixth of which appear only once. The receptors here all came from a human patient who had a liver transplant. Some T cells may be transferred from the graft donor.

This clonotype is termed medium-sized. This chain uses TRBV6-1 with TRBJ1-2, with TRBD1 identical over 10 bases. With 1 base clipped from V and 8 bases from J, the junction kept 13 bases outside the gene matches. CDR1 MNHNS and CDR2 SASEGT come from the germline V gene. The CDR3 runs 17 residues. CDR3 residues: CASSEEEGDRGVGGYTF. CDR3 bases: TGTGCCAGCAGTGAAGAGGAAGGGGACAGGGGAGTAGGGGGCTACACCTTC.

This chain links TRBV12-3 or TRBV12-4 with TRBJ1-2; unclear D gene. Trimming cost V 1 base and J 4 bases, with 7 bases left between them. The CDR3 is 13 amino acids. The CDR3 DNA reads TGTGCCAGCAGTTTAGGGGCAGCCTATGGCTACACCTTC. As protein: CASSLGAAYGYTF.

This clonotype turned up a few times. The V and J genes are TRBV5-6 and TRBJ2-1, with D perhaps TRBD2 (5 bases). The germline V gene has CDR1 SGHDT and CDR2 YYEEEE. V was trimmed by 10 bases and J by 2 bases, leaving 16 bases between them. This CDR3 has 14 residues. The DNA of the CDR3 is TGTGCCGGATATACCAACGGGGCCTACAATGAGCAGTTCTTC. It codes for CAGYTNGAYNEQFF.

This clonotype was observed a handful of times. This sequence joins TRBV27 and TRBJ1-5, with D hard to call. The CDR3 sequence is 14 residues long. The germline V gene encodes CDR1 MNHEY and CDR2 SMNVEV (reference sequence). V was trimmed by 6 bases and J by 2 bases, leaving 11 bases between them. The CDR3 spells CASSPVGGNQPQHF. For the CDR3, the DNA is TGTGCCAGCAGCCCCGTCGGGGGCAATCAGCCCCAGCATTTT.

Notes on this clonotype: This may be a read error: a much more frequent sequence differs by one nucleotide. This chain joins TRBV13 and TRBJ2-7; 8 bases are a match to TRBD2. CDR3 size: 14 residues. CDR1 is PRHDT and CDR2 is FYEKMQ in the germline V gene (reference sequence). J was trimmed by 3 bases and V by 6 bases; bases with no gene match: 7. CDR3 loop: CASSFGGAYYEQYF. The CDR3 DNA follows: TGTGCCAGCAGTTTCGGGGGGGCATACTACGAGCAGTACTTC.

Notes on this clonotype: At one end, the junction sequence differs from germline, possibly due to a read error. The chain couples TRBV30 to TRBJ1-5, with unresolved D. The CDR3 runs 13 residues. The germline V gene has CDR1 GTSNPN and CDR2 SVGIG (reference sequence). CDR3 coding DNA: TGTGCATGGAGTTTGGGCAACAATCAGCCCCAGCATTTT. Translating it yields CAWSLGNNQPQHF.

The rearrangement links TRBV7-3 to TRBJ2-2; 12 nucleotides align to TRBD2. This CDR3 has 15 amino acids. Losses at the gene ends were 5 bases for V and 5 bases for J; bases not matched to a gene: 3. CDR1 is SGHTA and CDR2 is FQGTGA in the germline V gene. The CDR3 spells CASSLAGGRTGELFF. The DNA of the CDR3 is TGTGCCAGCAGCCTAGCGGGGGGGCGTACCGGGGAGCTGTTTTTT.

The chain uses TRBV5-6 and TRBJ1-2; D gene ambiguous. The V gene's germline CDR1 is SGHDT and CDR2 YYEEEE. The V end was cut by 6 bases, the J end by 4 bases, with 19 bases between. The CDR3 sequence is 15 residues long. CDR3 amino acids: CASTSSSGTGYGYTF. DNA for the CDR3: TGTGCCAGCACCTCATCATCCGGAACGGGCTATGGCTACACCTTC.

V gene TRBV13 combines with J gene TRBJ2-7; D is perhaps TRBD1 (6 bases). Germline V gives CDR1 PRHDT, CDR2 FYEKMQ (reference sequence). V lost 4 bases to trimming and J lost 6 bases, with 16 bases between them. This CDR3 has 14 residues. In nucleotides, the CDR3 is TGTGCCAGCAGCTGGGGGCTGGGAAGGGGCGAGCAGTACTTC. Translated, it gives CASSWGLGRGEQYF. The full variable domain, with the rest looked up from reference TRBV13 and TRBJ2-7, is AAGVIQSPRHLIKEKRETATLKCYPIPRHDTVYWYQQGPGQDPQFLISFYEKMQSDKGSIPDRFSAQQFSDYHSELNMSSLELGDSALYFCASSWGLGRGEQYFGPGTRLTVT.

The chain uses TRBV11-2 and TRBJ1-6, with 8 bases aligning to TRBD1. Germline loops: CDR1 SGHAT, CDR2 FQNNGV. V lost 8 bases to trimming and J lost 6 bases; unmatched junction nucleotides: 9. The CDR3 runs 15 residues. The CDR3 DNA sequence: TGTGCCAGCCGTTCGGACAGGGCTGTTAATTCACCCCTCCACTTT. It encodes CASRSDRAVNSPLHF.